The 5 T cell receptor beta chains given below trace back to one sample, sequenced in a study of T cell responses to AZD1222 COVID-19 vaccine. Some clones are missing from TCRdb's copy, which holds only in-frame ones; the method was immunoSEQ multiplex PCR. The sample includes around 140,000 clones, approximately 90% of them seen just once. The sample consisted of peripheral blood, taken 28 days after the second AZD1222 dose. The receptors derive from an adult who received the AZD1222 COVID-19 vaccine.

The rearrangement links TRBV6-5 to TRBJ2-1; a possible D gene is TRBD1 (6 bases). V was cut by 8 bases and J by 5 bases, with 13 bases left in between. CDR1 MNHEY and CDR2 SVGAGI come from the germline V gene. This CDR3 spans 13 amino acids. In nucleotides, the CDR3 is TGTGCCAGCGGGGCAGGGGAACACAATGAGCAGTTCTTC. Protein: CASGAGEHNEQFF.

This sequence joins TRBV9 and TRBJ1-2; D is undetermined. V gave up 3 bases and J gave up 1 base, with 13 bases separating them. The CDR3 loop spans 15 amino acids. CDR1 is SGDLS and CDR2 is YYNGEE in the germline V gene. The CDR3 sequence is CASSAGPTFNYGYTF. The CDR3 bases are TGTGCCAGCAGCGCGGGTCCAACCTTTAACTATGGCTACACCTTC.

This clone was detected once. The rearrangement links TRBV3-1 (or the pseudogene TRBV3-2) to TRBJ2-1, with D unclear. In germline, CDR1 is LGHDT, CDR2 YNNKEL (reference sequence). The V gene lost 5 bases and the J gene lost 4 bases, with 3 bases spanning the gap. CDR3 length equals 11 residues. CDR3 sequence (DNA): TGTGCCAGCAGCTCATACAATGAGCAGTTCTTC. It is translated as CASSSYNEQFF.

Only one count was recorded for this clone. This chain joins TRBV10-3 and TRBJ1-2; 8 bases match TRBD1. The germline gives CDR1 ENHRY, CDR2 SYGVKD. CDR3 length: 16 residues. Trimming removed 6 bases from V and 1 base from J; junction bases left unmatched: 10. The CDR3: CAISQTGDPRNYGYTF. The CDR3 DNA reads TGTGCCATCAGCCAGACAGGGGACCCCCGTAACTATGGCTACACCTTC.

The V gene is TRBV25-1, the J gene TRBJ1-5; D not certain. CDR1 and CDR2 (germline): MGHDK, SYGVNS. The V end was cut by 2 bases, the J end by 1 base, with 6 bases between. The CDR3 is 14 amino acids. This CDR3 is CASSEDLSNQPQHF. For the CDR3, the DNA is TGTGCCAGCAGTGAAGACCTGAGCAATCAGCCCCAGCATTTT. Drawing the rest from reference TRBV25-1 and TRBJ1-5, the complete variable domain is EADIYQTPRYLVIGTGKKITLECSQTMGHDKMYWYQQDPGMELHLIHYSYGVNSTEKGDLSSESTVSRIRTEHFPLTLESARPSHTSQYLCASSEDLSNQPQHFGDGTRLSIL.